This T cell receptor (beta chain) was documented in a study of identical twins. The study, taken as a whole, reports: Less excess twin sharing appeared in beta out-of-frame sequences. A lower insertion count was a feature of abundant cord blood beta clonotypes, with no such feature in memory repertoires. The same donors were not followed; conclusions instead depended on cross-sectional statistical analysis.

After template switching added a universal primer site, the resulting cDNA carried unique molecular identifiers. Each CDR3 protein is one row after TCRdb ran MiXCR on the 5' RACE reads. This table has around 100,000 distinct CDR3 sequences, about 6% appearing once. CDR3 length: 16 residues. The V gene's germline CDR1 is LNHNV and CDR2 YYDKDF (reference sequence). Trimming cost V 0 bases and J 6 bases, with 16 bases left between them. This clonotype was counted ten times or more. The antigen is not known. The TCR was taken from a woman in her 50s in good health. The specimen sequenced was memory T cells sorted from blood. This chain uses TRBV15 with TRBJ2-3; the D gene is possibly TRBD2 (6 bases). The CDR3 sequence is CATSRDLSGAGDTQYF. For the CDR3, the DNA is TGTGCCACCAGCAGAGATTTATCGGGAGCAGGGGATACGCAGTATTTT.